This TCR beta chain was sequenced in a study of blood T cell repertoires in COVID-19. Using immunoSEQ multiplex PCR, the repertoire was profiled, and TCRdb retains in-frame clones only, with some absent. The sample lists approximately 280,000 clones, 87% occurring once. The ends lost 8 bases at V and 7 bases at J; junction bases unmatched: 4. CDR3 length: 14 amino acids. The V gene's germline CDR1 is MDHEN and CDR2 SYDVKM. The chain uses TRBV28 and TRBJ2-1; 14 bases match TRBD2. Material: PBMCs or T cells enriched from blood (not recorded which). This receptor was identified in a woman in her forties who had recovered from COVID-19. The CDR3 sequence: CASYGTSGRNEQFF. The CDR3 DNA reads TGTGCCAGCTATGGGACTAGCGGGAGAAATGAGCAGTTCTTC. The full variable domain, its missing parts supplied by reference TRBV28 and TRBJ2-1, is DVKVTQSSRYLVKRTGEKVFLECVQDMDHENMFWYRQDPGLGLRLIYFSYDVKMKEKGDIPEGYSVSREKKERFSLILESASTNQTSMYLCASYGTSGRNEQFFGPGTRLTVL.